This entry describes one T cell receptor beta chain. Its antigen is not identified. A junction boundary mismatches the germline segment, possibly from a read error. Germline CDR1 is KGHSH and CDR2 is LQKENI. This CDR3 is 18 amino acids long. These data belong to a study of cytomegalovirus exposure and HLA in healthy donors. Study-level information: For the 300 to 400 genotyped donors, roughly 80% fell within the Caucasian-associated ancestry cluster.

Use of 60 Vbeta and 13 Jbeta primers characterized the PCR. Profiling relied on immunoSEQ multiplex PCR, and the TCRdb table lists in-frame clones only, not all of them. The data show tens of thousands of clones, with about 60% seen just once and approximately 2.9% held by the top ten. Study-level findings and limits: As a later analysis revealed, the rate of TCR association differed by HLA locus, with DRB1 most and HLA-C fewest.

The specimen was PBMCs. This TCR came from a woman aged 45 to 65 in good health and CMV-seronegative. This chain links TRBV18 with TRBJ1-2, with a weak D call TRBD1 (5 bases). Written as DNA, the CDR3 is TGTGCCAGCTCACCGCCCATTTTGACAGAATATTCTAACTATGGCTACGCCTTC. Translating it yields CASSPPILTEYSNYGYAF. The whole variable domain, filled in from reference TRBV18 and TRBJ1-2, reads NAGVMQNPRHLVRRRGQEARLRCSPMKGHSHVYWYRQLPEEGLKFMVYLQKENIIDESGMPKERFSAEFPKEGPSILRIQQVVRGDSAAYFCASSPPILTEYSNYGYAFGSGTRLTVV.